What follows describes a single T cell receptor (beta chain). The data were taken from a study of blood T cell repertoires in COVID-19. Looking at the study overall: Sites in the United States, Italy and Spain provided acute and convalescent COVID-19 samples. T cells, B-cell-depleted T cells, or PBMCs provided the cDNA or gDNA that served as material.

CDR1 and CDR2 from the germline V gene are KGHSH and LQKENI. Trimming cost V 5 bases and J 6 bases; bases outside gene matches: 11. This CDR3 has 16 residues. Under the authors' procedure: Amplification of reference gene primers was used by the study to estimate nucleated cell counts. The method was immunoSEQ multiplex PCR; TCRdb's version includes in-frame clones alone and lacks a portion of them. The V and J calls and clone size were taken over from that table, and D and trimming were inferred from the DNA. The sample includes over 110,000 clones, 80% of them seen just once. The rearrangement uses TRBV18 and TRBJ1-5, with 9 bases fitting TRBD1. Sequencing was performed on peripheral blood. This clonotype was obtained from a man in his 70s who had recovered from COVID-19. CDR3: CASSKFGTGMGQPQHF. Written as DNA, the CDR3 is TGTGCCAGCTCAAAGTTCGGGACAGGGATGGGTCAGCCCCAGCATTTT.